In this sample, the clone carrying this T cell receptor (beta chain) turned up once. Its antigen is still unknown. The entry originates in a study of shared clonotypes between healthy human individuals. As for the study in general: The donor pool was made up of two women and three men aged 18 to 49. Per donor, three plates held CD4 naive cells, three held CD4 memory, two held CD8 naive and one held CD8 memory.

Across several immunoSEQ plates, the genomic DNA of each subset was split evenly. Data came from immunoSEQ multiplex PCR; TCRdb stores just in-frame clones and leaves some out. The profile shows about 1.5 million clones, around 98% of them singletons. The study, taken as a whole, reports: Genetic and exposure-history diversity was limited by the few donors.

Germline lookup yields CDR1 SGHTA and CDR2 FQGNSA. V was cut by 2 bases and J by 12 bases, with 11 bases left in between. The CDR3 is made up of 12 amino acids. The source is a man aged 25 to 40 in good health. The gene calls are TRBV7-2 and TRBJ2-1; D is ambiguous. The material sequenced was naive CD4+ T cells sorted from blood. Subset noted: CD45RA+ positively selected. The CDR3: CASSLNVGPQFF. Here the CDR3 DNA reads TGTGCCAGCAGCTTAAATGTCGGACCGCAGTTCTTC.